One and the same sample provided the 3 T cell receptor beta chains below, sequenced in a study of OX40 agonist ivuxolimab in advanced cancers. TCRdb keeps only in-frame clones here, not all; method: immunoSEQ multiplex PCR. The table shows more than 45,000 clones, with about nine tenths occurring only once. The sequencing used CD4+ or CD8+ T cells sorted from blood, collected in a trial of the OX40 agonist ivuxolimab. The receptors derive from an adult with an advanced solid tumor such as melanoma, head and neck, liver or kidney cancer.

The chain uses TRBV19 and TRBJ1-2, with 11 bases fitting TRBD1. V lost 6 bases, J lost 5 bases, and 5 bases stayed unmatched. In germline, CDR1 is LNHDA, CDR2 SQIVND (reference sequence). The CDR3 is 14 amino acids. In DNA form, the CDR3 reads TGTGCCAGTAGAGTCGGGACAGGGGGGTATGGCTACACCTTC. This sequence encodes CASRVGTGGYGYTF.

The chain is built from TRBV4-1 and TRBJ2-1; perhaps TRBD1 as D (6 bases). V shed 0 bases and J shed 6 bases, with 15 bases lying between them. Germline-derived CDR1 and CDR2 are MGHRA and YSYEKL. The CDR3 contains 16 residues. CDR3 nucleotide sequence: TGCGCCAGCAGCCAAGAAGGGTCTTCCAGGGGCAATGAGCAGTTCTTC. Translation gives CASSQEGSSRGNEQFF.

J is TRBJ2-2 and V is TRBV10-2; TRBD1 might be the D (5 bases). This CDR3 spans 13 amino acids. V was trimmed by 6 bases and J by 4 bases, leaving 9 bases between them. Germline CDR1 and CDR2: WSHSY and SAAADI. In DNA form, the CDR3 reads TGCGCCAGCAGAGACAGACTCACCGGGGAGCTGTTTTTT. This encodes CASRDRLTGELFF.